This T cell receptor beta chain was documented in a study of CD8 T cells in Susac syndrome. An input of about 0.5 to 1 ug of RNA was subjected to reverse transcription using random hexamers. TCRdb re-derived calls from the immunoSEQ multiplex PCR reads in MiXCR, one entry per CDR3 protein. The table lists around 150,000 distinct CDR3 sequences, 94% of them singletons, with roughly 0.1% in the top ten. The CDR3 has 14 residues. V shed 6 bases and J 7 bases; nucleotides not matched to a gene: 9. The germline V gene has CDR1 MGHDK and CDR2 SYGVNS. V usage is TRBV25-1 and J usage is TRBJ2-1; 7 positions match TRBD2. Sequencing was carried out using CD4+ T cells from PBMCs. The source is a human donor with multiple sclerosis. As DNA, the CDR3 is TGTGCCAGCAGCTCCTCCGGGACTATTAATGAGCAGTTCTTC. Translating it yields CASSSSGTINEQFF.